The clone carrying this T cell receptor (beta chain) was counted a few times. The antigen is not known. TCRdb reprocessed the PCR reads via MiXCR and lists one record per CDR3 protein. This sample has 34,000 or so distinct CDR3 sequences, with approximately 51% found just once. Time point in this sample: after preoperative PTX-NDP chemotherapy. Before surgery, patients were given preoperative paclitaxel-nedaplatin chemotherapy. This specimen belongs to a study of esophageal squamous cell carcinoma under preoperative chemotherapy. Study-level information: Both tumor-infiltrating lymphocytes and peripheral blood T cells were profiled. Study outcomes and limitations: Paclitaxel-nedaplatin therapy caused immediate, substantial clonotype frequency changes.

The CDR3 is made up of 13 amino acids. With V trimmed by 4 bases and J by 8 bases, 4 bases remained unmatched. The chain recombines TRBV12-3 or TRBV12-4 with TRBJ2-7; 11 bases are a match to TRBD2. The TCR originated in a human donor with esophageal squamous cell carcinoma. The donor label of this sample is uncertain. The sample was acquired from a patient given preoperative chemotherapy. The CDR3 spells CASSSTSGDKQYF. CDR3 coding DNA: TGTGCCAGCAGTTCGACTAGCGGGGATAAGCAGTACTTC.